The rows below give T cell receptor beta chains drawn from one sample of a study of blood T cells in healthy people across ages. TCRdb recomputed calls from the 5' RACE reads with MiXCR, one row per CDR3 protein. The sample has 800,000 or so distinct CDR3 sequences; 25% are singletons. These data also formed part of another study, on T cells of mothers and their children.

The source material was blood. Receptor source: a boy between 10 and 17 years old in good health. Both conserved end residues are part of each CDR3. The D gene is left open where the match is weak. The size of a clone is reported for some rows only, either as once, few or many, or as a class for expanded clones.

d_call: NA
v_call: TRBV9
j_call: TRBJ2-1
clone_size: few
cdr3_aa: CASSVASNEQFF
cdr3_nt: TGTGCCAGCAGCGTAGCGAGCAATGAGCAGTTCTTC

d_call: NA
v_call: TRBV7-2
j_call: TRBJ2-4
clone_size: few
cdr3_aa: CASSPRLELNIQYF
cdr3_nt: TGTGCCAGCAGCCCTAGACTAGAATTAAACATTCAGTACTTC

d_call: TRBD2
v_call: TRBV6-2/TRBV6-3
j_call: TRBJ2-5
clone_size: few
cdr3_aa: CASSGSGGATETQYF
cdr3_nt: TGTGCCAGCAGTGGCAGCGGGGGGGCTACGGAGACCCAGTACTTC

d_call: TRBD2
v_call: TRBV4-2
j_call: TRBJ2-7
clone_size: NA
cdr3_aa: CASRSSTSGSDEQYF
cdr3_nt: TGTGCCAGCAGATCCTCGACTAGCGGGAGTGACGAGCAGTACTTC

d_call: NA
v_call: TRBV27
j_call: TRBJ1-1
clone_size: NA
cdr3_aa: CASSLSPLINTEAFF
cdr3_nt: TGTGCCAGCAGTTTATCGCCGTTGATAAACACTGAAGCTTTCTTT

d_call: TRBD1
v_call: TRBV12-3/TRBV12-4
j_call: TRBJ1-1
clone_size: few
cdr3_aa: CASSTTGTATLEAFF
cdr3_nt: TGTGCCAGCAGTACAACCGGGACAGCCACCCTTGAAGCTTTCTTT

d_call: NA
v_call: TRBV9
j_call: TRBJ2-2
clone_size: once
cdr3_aa: CASSVAAGLNTGELFF
cdr3_nt: TGTGCCAGCAGCGTAGCTGCGGGGCTAAACACCGGGGAGCTGTTTTTT

d_call: TRBD2
v_call: TRBV20-1
j_call: TRBJ2-3
clone_size: few
cdr3_aa: CSARGGLAVFRTDTQYF
cdr3_nt: TGCAGTGCTAGGGGGGGTCTAGCGGTGTTCCGCACAGATACGCAGTATTTT

d_call: NA
v_call: TRBV11-2
j_call: TRBJ2-1
clone_size: NA
cdr3_aa: CASSLIYSYNEQFF
cdr3_nt: TGTGCCAGCAGCTTAATCTACTCCTACAATGAGCAGTTCTTC

d_call: TRBD1
v_call: TRBV6-2/TRBV6-3
j_call: TRBJ1-5
clone_size: few
cdr3_aa: CASSRTGGRLNQPQHF
cdr3_nt: TGTGCCAGCAGTCGTACAGGGGGACGACTCAATCAGCCCCAGCATTTT

d_call: NA
v_call: TRBV6-1
j_call: TRBJ1-2
clone_size: NA
cdr3_aa: CASRDNNYGYTF
cdr3_nt: TGTGCCAGTCGGGACAATAACTATGGCTACACCTTC